This T cell receptor (beta chain) was profiled in a study of control samples from healthy donors and cancer patients. Generated by immunoSEQ multiplex PCR, the TCRdb table keeps only in-frame clones and is missing some. The sample lists about 150,000 clones; 93% were seen once. The TCR comes from a man aged 18 to 30 in good health. Material: blood.

The CDR3: CASSRTGGREQPQHF. CDR3 in DNA: TGTGCCAGCAGTCGGACAGGGGGCAGGGAGCAGCCCCAGCATTTT. The chain employs TRBV27 and TRBJ1-5; 11 nucleotides line up with TRBD1. Trimming took 5 bases from V and 7 from J; bases not matched to a gene: 7. The germline V gene has CDR1 MNHEY and CDR2 SMNVEV (reference sequence). The CDR3 sequence is 15 residues long.